This T cell receptor beta chain was obtained from a study of CD8 T cell repertoires and HIV-1 epitope variants. Study as a whole: Controls included no peptide, Ebola AY9 epitope, and a CMV, EBV, flu pool. Separate from the cultures, 1M uncultured T cells served as baseline. General study results and limits: No clonotypes responded to the TAALDMSHF plasma variant; about five recognized KF9, one HW9.

The V and J ends lost 0 bases and 1 base respectively, with 7 bases between them. The CDR3 has 14 amino acids. Per the germline V gene, CDR1 is SGHNT and CDR2 is YYREEE (reference sequence). Concerning this clone: Its antigen is unidentified.

The data were produced by immunoSEQ multiplex PCR, yet TCRdb's version contains in-frame clones alone and is incomplete. The sample consists of 4,700 or so clones, approximately 70% of them appearing once. The receptor was isolated from a male donor with HIV. The chain links TRBV5-4 to TRBJ1-1; D is undetermined. The sequencing input was cultured CD8+ T cells derived from PBMCs. CDR3 coding DNA: TGTGCCAGCAGCTTGGACAGCGGGAACACTGAAGCTTTCTTT. Translated, it gives CASSLDSGNTEAFF.